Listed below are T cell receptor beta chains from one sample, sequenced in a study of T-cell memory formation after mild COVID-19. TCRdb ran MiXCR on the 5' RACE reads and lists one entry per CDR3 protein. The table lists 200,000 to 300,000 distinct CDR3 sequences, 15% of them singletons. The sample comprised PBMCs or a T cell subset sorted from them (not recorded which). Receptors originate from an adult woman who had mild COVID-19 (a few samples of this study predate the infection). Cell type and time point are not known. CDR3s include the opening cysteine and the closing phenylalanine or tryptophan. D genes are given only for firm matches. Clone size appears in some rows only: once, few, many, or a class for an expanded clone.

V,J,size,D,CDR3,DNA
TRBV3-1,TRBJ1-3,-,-,CASSHKSGNTIYF,TGTGCCAGCAGCCATAAGTCGGGAAACACCATATATTTT
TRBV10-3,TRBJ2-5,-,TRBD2,CAISSSGSRQETQYF,TGTGCCATCAGCAGTAGCGGGAGTCGGCAAGAGACCCAGTACTTC
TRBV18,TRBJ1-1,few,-,CASSLSTRGNTEAFF,TGTGCCAGCTCCTTAAGTACGAGGGGGAACACTGAAGCTTTCTTT
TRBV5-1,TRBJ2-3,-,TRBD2,CASSLALAGAGVQDTQYF,TGCGCCAGCAGCTTGGCCCTGGCCGGGGCGGGGGTTCAAGATACGCAGTATTTT
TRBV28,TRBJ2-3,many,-,CASSSPRYSTGADTQYF,TGTGCCAGCAGCTCCCCCAGGTACTCCACCGGCGCAGATACGCAGTATTTT
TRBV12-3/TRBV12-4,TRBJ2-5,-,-,CASRRRLQETQYF,TGTGCCAGCAGGCGACGGCTACAAGAGACCCAGTACTTC
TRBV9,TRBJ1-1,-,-,CASSFGTGTEAFF,TGTGCCAGCAGCTTTGGTACGGGGACTGAAGCTTTCTTT
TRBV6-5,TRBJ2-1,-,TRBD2,CASSSPSGSSYNEQFF,TGTGCCAGCAGTTCGCCTAGCGGGAGCTCCTACAATGAGCAGTTCTTC
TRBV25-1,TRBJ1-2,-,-,CASSEYQLNYGYTF,TGTGCCAGCAGTGAATATCAACTTAACTATGGCTACACCTTC
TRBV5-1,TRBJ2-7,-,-,CASSATASYEQYF,TGCGCCAGCAGCGCAACAGCCTCCTACGAGCAGTACTTC
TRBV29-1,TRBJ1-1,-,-,CSVAWELRGTEAFF,TGCAGCGTTGCGTGGGAGCTGCGGGGCACTGAAGCTTTCTTT
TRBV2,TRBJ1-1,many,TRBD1,CASSLGQWGTEAFF,TGTGCCAGCAGTTTGGGACAGTGGGGCACTGAAGCTTTCTTT
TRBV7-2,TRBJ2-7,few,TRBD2,CASSLVAPGLAHEQYF,TGTGCCAGCAGCTTAGTAGCTCCGGGACTAGCGCACGAGCAGTACTTC